Below are 19 T cell receptor beta chains sequenced from a single sample in a study of T cell changes during pregnancy in multiple sclerosis. Assay used: immunoSEQ multiplex PCR; TCRdb lists only in-frame clones, some missing. The sample has around 51,000 clones, approximately 93% seen once; the top ten hold approximately 1.9%. Sequenced material: peripheral blood, taken in the second trimester of pregnancy. These receptors all come from a female donor with multiple sclerosis, enrolled in a pregnancy study.

This sequence joins TRBV4-3 and TRBJ2-7; the D gene is possibly TRBD1 (6 bases). CDR1 and CDR2 (germline): LGHNA, YSLEER. This CDR3 is 15 amino acids long. The V and J ends lost 4 bases and 2 bases respectively, with 15 bases between them. The CDR3: CASSPTVQGAYEQYF. In nucleotides, the CDR3 is TGCGCCAGCAGCCCAACGGTACAGGGAGCCTACGAGCAGTACTTC.

The chain recombines TRBV29-1 with TRBJ2-1; the match to TRBD1 covers 8 bases. CDR1 SQVTM and CDR2 ANQGSEA come from the germline V gene. Germline trimming cut 3 bases from V and 4 bases from J; bases unmatched to any gene: 2. The CDR3 runs to 13 residues. Here the CDR3 reads CSVDRTGYNEQFF. CDR3 DNA sequence: TGCAGCGTTGACCGGACAGGGTACAATGAGCAGTTCTTC.

The V call is TRBV9, the J call TRBJ2-7, with D maybe TRBD2 (6 bases). Per germline, CDR1 SGDLS and CDR2 YYNGEE. The length of the CDR3 is 16 residues. The germline V and J ends were trimmed by 0 bases and 2 bases, with 15 bases remaining between them. CDR3 bases: TGTGCCAGCAGCGTAGGAGTTGGGACTCGACCCTACGAGCAGTACTTC. Its translation: CASSVGVGTRPYEQYF.

The rearrangement links TRBV7-2 to TRBJ1-2; no clear D gene. CDR3 length equals 12 residues. The V and J ends lost 3 bases and 4 bases respectively, with 6 bases between them. Germline V gene lookup returns CDR1 SGHTA and CDR2 FQGNSA. CDR3 residues: CASSFTSYGYTF. The CDR3 DNA is TGTGCCAGCAGCTTTACCAGCTATGGCTACACCTTC.

The V gene is TRBV13, the J gene TRBJ2-3; 7 bases are a match to TRBD2. V shed 0 bases and J 0 bases; nucleotides not matched to a gene: 3. This CDR3 contains 16 residues. Germline lookup yields CDR1 PRHDT and CDR2 FYEKMQ (reference sequence). CDR3 coding DNA: TGTGCCAGCAGCTTAGGAGGGAGGGCTAGCACAGATACGCAGTATTTT. Translation gives CASSLGGRASTDTQYF.

The rearrangement joins TRBV28 to TRBJ1-3, with 11 positions matching TRBD1. The CDR3 runs to 16 residues. In germline, CDR1 is MDHEN, CDR2 SYDVKM. V shed 2 bases and J 4 bases; nucleotides not matched to a gene: 4. For the CDR3, the DNA is TGTGCCAGCAGTTTAGGACAGGGGGCAGACGGAAACACCATATATTTT. Translating it yields CASSLGQGADGNTIYF.

The CDR3 bases are TGTGCCAGCAGCCCCCGTCGAGGACTAGCGGGAGCCCCCGGGGAGCTGTTTTTT. Translation gives CASSPRRGLAGAPGELFF. V gene TRBV13 combines with J gene TRBJ2-2; 13 nucleotides line up with TRBD2. There are 18 residues in the CDR3. The trim removed 5 bases at V and 6 bases at J, leaving 12 bases unmatched. Germline loops: CDR1 PRHDT, CDR2 FYEKMQ (reference sequence). The full variable domain, in which reference TRBV13 and TRBJ2-2 provide the parts outside the CDR3, is AAGVIQSPRHLIKEKRETATLKCYPIPRHDTVYWYQQGPGQDPQFLISFYEKMQSDKGSIPDRFSAQQFSDYHSELNMSSLELGDSALYFCASSPRRGLAGAPGELFFGEGSRLTVL.

This clone was detected only a few times. One end of the junction varies from germline; a read error may be responsible. CDR3 in amino acids: CASSLAGGDGNQPQHF. DNA for the CDR3: TGTGCTAGCAGCTTAGCGGGGGGGGATGGCAATCAGCCCCAGCATTTT. The rearrangement joins TRBV7-7 to TRBJ1-5, with D maybe TRBD1 (5 bases). Germline V gene lookup returns CDR1 SSHAT and CDR2 FNYEAQ (reference sequence). This CDR3 has 16 amino acids. Filled out from reference TRBV7-7 and TRBJ1-5, the complete variable domain reads GAGVSQSPRYKVTKRGQDVTLRCDPISSHATLYWYQQALGQGPEFLTYFNYEAQPDKSGLPSDRFSAERPEGSISTLTIQRTEQRDSAMYRCASSLAGGDGNQPQHFGDGTRLSIL.

The V gene is TRBV7-8, the J gene TRBJ2-1; D ambiguous. The CDR3 consists of 11 residues. Germline lookup yields CDR1 SGHVS and CDR2 FQNEAQ. V was clipped by 3 bases and J by 10 bases, with 7 bases between them. CDR3 protein: CASSLSVEQFF. CDR3 nucleotides: TGTGCCAGCAGCTTGTCAGTCGAGCAGTTCTTC.

The chain joins TRBV5-4 to TRBJ2-7, with D perhaps matching TRBD2 (5 bases). V was trimmed by 2 bases and J by 5 bases, leaving 11 bases between them. The germline CDR1 and CDR2 sequences are SGHNT and YYREEE (reference sequence). The CDR3 totals 13 residues. The CDR3 sequence is CASSLGGTHEQYF. The CDR3, as DNA: TGTGCCAGCAGCTTAGGAGGAACCCACGAGCAGTACTTC.

The chain is built from TRBV25-1 and TRBJ1-2, with D perhaps TRBD1 (6 bases). V was trimmed by 3 bases and J by 7 bases, leaving 18 bases between them. Germline V gives CDR1 MGHDK, CDR2 SYGVNS. This CDR3 is built from 15 residues. CDR3 residues: CASSDWTVLDPGYTF. For the CDR3, the DNA is TGTGCCAGCAGTGATTGGACAGTACTCGACCCTGGCTACACCTTC.

CDR3 DNA: TGCGCCAGCAGCGTTGGACAGGGGGTGAATAATGAAAAACTGTTTTTT. Its translation: CASSVGQGVNNEKLFF. The genes are TRBV4-3 and TRBJ1-4; 10 positions match TRBD1. Germline CDR1 LGHNA, CDR2 YSLEER. CDR3 length equals 16 residues. Losses at the gene ends were 5 bases for V and 4 bases for J; bases not matched to a gene: 7.

This clone was seen just once. This sequence joins TRBV7-2 and TRBJ2-7; 9 bases fit TRBD1. This CDR3 has 15 residues. Trimming took 4 bases from V and 3 from J; bases not matched to a gene: 7. Germline-derived CDR1 and CDR2 are SGHTA and FQGNSA. CDR3 nucleotides: TGTGCCAGCAGCTCCCCGGGGACAGGGTACTACGAGCAGTACTTC. This gives the protein CASSSPGTGYYEQYF.

This clone has just one count. This sequence joins TRBV4-1 and TRBJ2-7; 13 bases line up with TRBD2. V shed 4 bases, J shed 6 bases, and the junction held 6 bases outside the gene matches. This CDR3 is 15 amino acids long. Germline-derived CDR1 and CDR2 are MGHRA and YSYEKL. The CDR3 loop is CASSPTSGRAGEQYF. CDR3 nucleotides: TGCGCCAGCAGCCCCACTAGCGGGAGGGCCGGCGAGCAGTACTTC.

The CDR3, as DNA: TGCGCCAGCAGCCAAGGGCCCCAGGGGGCGAACACCGGGGAGCTGTTTTTT. The encoded protein is CASSQGPQGANTGELFF. The chain combines TRBV4-3 with TRBJ2-2; 7 nucleotides line up with TRBD1. The J segment lost 0 bases and the V segment lost 1 base, leaving 5 bases of the junction unmatched. Germline CDR1 and CDR2: LGHNA and YSLEER. The CDR3 totals 17 residues.

This chain links TRBV13 with TRBJ2-7; 10 bases align to TRBD2. The V gene end was trimmed by 1 base and the J gene end by 2 bases; junction bases not matched to a gene: 5. This CDR3 is 16 amino acids long. Germline values: CDR1 PRHDT, CDR2 FYEKMQ (reference sequence). CDR3 region: CASSLVLAGATYEQYF. The CDR3 coding sequence is TGTGCCAGCAGCTTAGTCCTAGCGGGAGCTACCTACGAGCAGTACTTC.

The chain carries TRBV25-1 and TRBJ1-4, with D tentatively TRBD1 (6 bases). Germline CDR1 reads MGHDK; CDR2 reads SYGVNS. V was trimmed by 6 bases and J by 4 bases, leaving 12 bases between them. The CDR3 loop spans 14 amino acids. In DNA, the CDR3 is TGTGCCAGCAGAACAGGGCGTCTTAATGAAAAACTGTTTTTT. The encoded protein is CASRTGRLNEKLFF.

The chain links TRBV19 to TRBJ1-5, with 7 bases fitting TRBD1. The length of the CDR3 is 16 residues. The germline gives CDR1 LNHDA, CDR2 SQIVND (reference sequence). V shed 6 bases and J 5 bases; nucleotides not matched to a gene: 13. CDR3 protein: CASSLGGTVTYQPQHF. DNA of the CDR3: TGTGCCAGTAGCCTCGGTGGGACAGTGACCTATCAGCCCCAGCATTTT.

The chain couples TRBV20-1 to TRBJ2-7; the D is unclear. This CDR3 is built from 11 residues. V shed 1 base and J shed 4 bases, with 5 bases lying between them. Per germline, CDR1 DFQATT and CDR2 SNEGSKA (reference sequence). The CDR3 DNA sequence: TGCAGTGCTAGAGGTAGATACGAGCAGTACTTC. Translating gives CSARGRYEQYF.